Presented here are 24 T cell receptor beta chains from one specimen sequenced in a study of blood T cells in healthy people across ages. Using a J-beta primer mix together with a sample-barcoded 5' primer, a second PCR was run for about 6 to 11 cycles. TCRdb called the 5' RACE reads again in MiXCR, with one record for every CDR3 protein. The sample shows more than 450,000 distinct CDR3 sequences, around 27% of them seen only once. In addition, the sample was reused for a study of T cells of mothers and their children.

The sample comprised blood. The receptors were sampled from a boy younger than 10 in good health.

The chain has TRBV29-1 and TRBJ2-1; 10 nucleotides match TRBD2. Germline values: CDR1 SQVTM, CDR2 ANQGSEA. CDR3 length: 16 amino acids. The CDR3 here is CTTIASGSVSYNEQFF. CDR3 sequence (DNA): TGCACTACCATCGCTAGCGGGAGCGTCTCCTACAATGAGCAGTTCTTC.

This rearrangement joins TRBV28 to TRBJ2-5; D tentatively fits TRBD1 or TRBD2 (5 bases each). The tail of the sequence fits TRBJ2-7 better, so the J call may be wrong. Germline V lookup: CDR1 MDHEN, CDR2 SYDVKM. The CDR3 length is 15 residues. CDR3 amino acids: CASSLGRVANYEQYF. The CDR3 nucleotides read TGTGCCAGCAGTTTGGGACGGGTCGCCAACTACGAGCAGTACTTC.

The table lists this clonotype with a few counts. The V and J genes are TRBV3-1 and TRBJ2-5; TRBD1 is a possible D gene (6 bases). Near its end, the DNA agrees better with TRBJ2-7, so the J call may be wrong. The CDR3 has 15 amino acids. The germline V gene has CDR1 LGHDT and CDR2 YNNKEL (reference sequence). The CDR3 nucleotides are TGTGCCAGCAGCCAAGGGAAGGACAGCTTCTACGAGCAGTACTTC. Protein product: CASSQGKDSFYEQYF.

The chain joins TRBV5-1 to TRBJ2-5; D may be TRBD1 (6 bases). Trimming cost V 4 bases and J 2 bases, with 9 bases left between them. This CDR3 has 13 residues. Germline V gene lookup returns CDR1 SGHRS and CDR2 YFSETQ. CDR3: CASSRDKQETQYF. CDR3 nucleotides: TGCGCCAGCAGCCGGGACAAGCAAGAGACCCAGTACTTC. The full variable domain, in which reference TRBV5-1 and TRBJ2-5 provide the parts outside the CDR3, is KAGVTQTPRYLIKTRGQQVTLSCSPISGHRSVSWYQQTPGQGLQFLFEYFSETQRNKGNFPGRFSGRQFSNSRSEMNVSTLELGDSALYLCASSRDKQETQYFGPGTRLLVL.

The V gene is TRBV28, the J gene TRBJ2-5; 8 nucleotides agree with TRBD1. The CDR3 length is 13 residues. J lost 11 bases, V lost 3 bases, and 8 bases had no gene match. Germline CDR1 MDHEN, CDR2 SYDVKM. CDR3 loop: CASSFPATGEQYF. The CDR3 nucleotides read TGTGCCAGCAGTTTTCCGGCGACAGGGGAGCAGTACTTC. Based on the CDR3 plus reference TRBV28 and TRBJ2-5, the full variable domain is DVKVTQSSRYLVKRTGEKVFLECVQDMDHENMFWYRQDPGLGLRLIYFSYDVKMKEKGDIPEGYSVSREKKERFSLILESASTNQTSMYLCASSFPATGEQYFGPGTRLLVL.

The chain employs TRBV29-1 and TRBJ1-5; TRBD1 aligns across 12 bases. CDR1 SQVTM and CDR2 ANQGSEA come from the germline V gene. V was pared by 4 bases and J by 6 bases, with 4 bases of the junction left unmatched. CDR3 size: 14 residues. This CDR3 reads CSVGDRGRFQPQHF. The CDR3 bases are TGCAGCGTTGGGGACAGGGGGCGGTTTCAGCCCCAGCATTTT.

The rearrangement links TRBV11-2 to TRBJ2-1, with 10 positions matching TRBD2. The CDR3 runs to 15 residues. CDR1 SGHAT and CDR2 FQNNGV come from the germline V gene. J lost 8 bases, V lost 0 bases, and 4 bases had no gene match. The CDR3 region is CASSLEVAGGHEQFF. As DNA, the CDR3 is TGTGCCAGCAGCTTAGAGGTAGCGGGAGGACATGAGCAGTTCTTC.

J is TRBJ1-1 and V is TRBV10-3; the D gene is possibly TRBD1 (5 bases). The V gene's germline CDR1 is ENHRY and CDR2 SYGVKD. The CDR3 has 13 residues. The ends were cut back, 6 bases at V and 3 bases at J, with 11 bases in the middle. The CDR3 DNA is TGTGCCATCAGGGGGACCGGAGACACTGAAGCTTTCTTT. The encoded protein is CAIRGTGDTEAFF.

This rearrangement joins TRBV6-5 to TRBJ2-5; D may be TRBD1 (5 bases). The DNA end lines up better with TRBJ2-7; the J call may be wrong. The CDR3 spans 14 residues. CDR1 is MNHEY, CDR2 SVGAGI, per germline. The CDR3 DNA is TGTGCCAGCAGCCCAATAGACAGCTCCTACGAGCAGTACTTC. It is translated as CASSPIDSSYEQYF.

This clonotype was observed a few times. This chain joins TRBV7-6 and TRBJ2-5; maybe TRBD2 (6 bases). The CDR3 runs 13 residues. The germline CDR1 and CDR2 sequences are SGHVS and FNYEAQ. The V end was cut by 2 bases, the J end by 4 bases, with 8 bases between. The CDR3 DNA reads as TGTGCCAGCAGCTTAATGGAGGGAGAGACCCAGTACTTC. Its translation is CASSLMEGETQYF.

This clonotype was counted a few times. The rearrangement joins TRBV6-5 to TRBJ2-7; 9 bases line up with TRBD2. Germline CDR1 is MNHEY and CDR2 is SVGAGI. V lost 6 bases, J lost 5 bases, and 11 bases stayed unmatched. The CDR3 is 15 amino acids. The CDR3 here is CASSTDAGGPNEQYF. CDR3 DNA: TGTGCCAGCAGCACGGACGCGGGAGGGCCCAACGAGCAGTACTTC.

This clonotype showed up just a few times. The gene calls are TRBV7-2 and TRBJ2-5, with 13 bases matching TRBD2. CDR3 length equals 16 residues. The V gene end was trimmed by 5 bases and the J gene end by 4 bases; junction bases not matched to a gene: 7. Germline V CDR1 and CDR2: SGHTA, FQGNSA. CDR3 residues: CASSPQLAGGVETQYF. The CDR3 DNA reads as TGTGCCAGCAGCCCACAACTAGCGGGGGGGGTAGAGACCCAGTACTTC. Full variable domain (outside the CDR3, taken from reference TRBV7-2 and TRBJ2-5): GAGVSQSPSNKVTEKGKDVELRCDPISGHTALYWYRQSLGQGLEFLIYFQGNSAPDKSGLPSDRFSAERTGGSVSTLTIQRTQQEDSAVYLCASSPQLAGGVETQYFGPGTRLLVL.

This clonotype was seen more than once but under ten times. This chain joins TRBV7-2 and TRBJ2-1; D gene uncertain. CDR1 is SGHTA, CDR2 FQGNSA, per germline. The CDR3 runs 11 residues. Trimming removed 5 bases from V and 8 bases from J, with 7 bases in between. The CDR3 here is CASSLKHEQFF. The CDR3 DNA reads TGTGCCAGCAGCCTTAAGCATGAGCAGTTCTTC.

As for this clonotype: Relative to the germline gene, one junction end is altered; a read error may explain this. The chain links TRBV29-1 to TRBJ2-5; 13 nucleotides match TRBD2. The CDR3 is made up of 14 amino acids. The germline gives CDR1 SQVTM, CDR2 ANQGSEA. In DNA, the CDR3 is TGCAGCATCTCCGGGACTAGCGGGGAGGGTGAGCGGTTCTTC. Translation: CSISGTSGEGERFF.

The chain combines TRBV24-1 with TRBJ2-2; no clear D. Germline lookup yields CDR1 KGHDR and CDR2 SFDVKD. The CDR3 sequence is 13 residues long. Trimming took off 2 bases at V and 3 bases at J, with 3 bases between the two ends. DNA for the CDR3: TGTGCCACCAGTGATTGGGACACCGGGGAGCTGTTTTTT. Protein product: CATSDWDTGELFF.

This chain uses TRBV7-9 with TRBJ2-5; D remains ambiguous. The germline V gene has CDR1 SEHNR and CDR2 FQNEAQ (reference sequence). With 3 bases removed from V and 11 bases from J, the gap between germline ends came to 13 bases. The CDR3 has 12 residues. The CDR3 loop is CASSFSAQRQYF. The CDR3, as DNA: TGTGCCAGCAGCTTCAGCGCCCAACGGCAGTACTTC.

A few counts support this clonotype. A read error may explain this, as a much larger clone is one base away. This chain connects TRBV7-9 to TRBJ2-7; D unresolved. Germline CDR1 and CDR2: SEHNR and FQNEAQ (reference sequence). Trimming removed 1 base at V and 0 bases at J, with 4 bases between. This CDR3 spans 13 amino acids. The CDR3 DNA reads as TGTGCCAGCAGCTTAGAGACCTCCTACGAGCAGTACTTC. Its translation is CASSLETSYEQYF.

This clonotype has only a few counts. A much larger clone lies a single base off, so this may be a read error. V usage is TRBV5-1 and J usage is TRBJ2-5; maybe TRBD2 (6 bases). The DNA end is a closer match to TRBJ2-1, so the J assignment may be wrong. CDR3 length equals 15 residues. CDR1 and CDR2 (germline): SGHRS, YFSETQ. The CDR3 DNA follows: TGCGCCAGCAGCTTGGATGGCGGGGTTCAAGAGACCCAGTTCTTC. Translating it yields CASSLDGGVQETQFF.

This clonotype came up a few times. The V gene is TRBV14, the J gene TRBJ1-1; no firm D call. CDR1 SGHDN and CDR2 FVKESK come from the germline V gene. The CDR3 length is 14 residues. Trimming removed 3 bases at V and 8 bases at J, with 16 bases between. The CDR3 reads CASSHRPITREAFF. The CDR3 region has the DNA TGTGCCAGCAGCCACCGACCAATCACAAGGGAAGCTTTCTTT. The whole variable domain, filled in from reference TRBV14 and TRBJ1-1, reads EAGVTQFPSHSVIEKGQTVTLRCDPISGHDNLYWYRRVMGKEIKFLLHFVKESKQDESGMPNNRFLAERTGGTYSTLKVQPAELEDSGVYFCASSHRPITREAFFGQGTRLTVV.

This clonotype was recorded a few times. V gene TRBV7-2 combines with J gene TRBJ2-4; TRBD1 matches 8 bases. The germline gives CDR1 SGHTA, CDR2 FQGNSA. J was trimmed by 3 bases and V by 5 bases; bases with no gene match: 6. The CDR3 covers 15 residues. This CDR3 reads CASSRQGFGKNIQYF. The DNA of the CDR3 is TGTGCCAGCAGCCGACAGGGGTTCGGCAAAAACATTCAGTACTTC. Drawing the rest from reference TRBV7-2 and TRBJ2-4, the complete variable domain is GAGVSQSPSNKVTEKGKDVELRCDPISGHTALYWYRQSLGQGLEFLIYFQGNSAPDKSGLPSDRFSAERTGGSVSTLTIQRTQQEDSAVYLCASSRQGFGKNIQYFGAGTRLSVL.

The J gene is TRBJ1-2, the V gene TRBV6-5; 7 nucleotides align to TRBD1. In germline, CDR1 is MNHEY, CDR2 SVGAGI. This CDR3 region has 16 residues. With V trimmed by 0 bases and J by 6 bases, 10 bases remained unmatched. CDR3 DNA sequence: TGTGCCAGCAGTTACTCCACCTTGACAGGGTCTGATGGCTACACCTTC. It translates to CASSYSTLTGSDGYTF.

This clonotype was recorded a few times. The V and J genes are TRBV24-1 and TRBJ2-1; 7 nucleotides agree with TRBD2. The CDR3 has 12 residues. Germline CDR1 reads KGHDR; CDR2 reads SFDVKD. V shed 4 bases, J shed 12 bases, and the junction held 5 bases outside the gene matches. The CDR3 nucleotides read TGTGCCACCAGTGAGGGAGGGCGAGGGCAGTTCTTC. This encodes CATSEGGRGQFF.

This chain connects TRBV9 to TRBJ2-2, with 8 bases aligning to TRBD1. This CDR3 is built from 16 residues. With V trimmed by 2 bases and J by 3 bases, 6 bases remained unmatched. Germline-derived CDR1 and CDR2 are SGDLS and YYNGEE. CDR3 region: CASSVGQGGDTGELFF. The DNA of the CDR3 is TGTGCCAGCAGCGTCGGACAGGGCGGAGACACCGGGGAGCTGTTTTTT.

The chain employs TRBV4-1 and TRBJ2-2; D is perhaps TRBD2 (6 bases). The CDR3 runs 16 residues. Trimming shortened V by 1 base and J by 3 bases, and 12 bases separated the two germline ends. Germline loops: CDR1 MGHRA, CDR2 YSYEKL. CDR3: CASSQGRWGDTGELFF. CDR3 DNA: TGCGCCAGCAGCCAAGGTCGGTGGGGGGACACCGGGGAGCTGTTTTTT.